The rows below give T cell receptor beta chains drawn from one sample of a study of human T cells and chemical hapten exposure. TCRdb ran MiXCR on the RACE reads and lists one entry per CDR3 protein. Of some 360,000 distinct CDR3 sequences listed, roughly 5.3% are singletons. This specimen consisted of whole blood, obtained in connection with sensitization to the hapten diphenylcyclopropenone (DPC). The receptors come from a woman aged 45-59 years with alopecia areata. Some clones in this sample may be carry-over from other donors' samples. The CDR3 runs from the conserved cysteine through the conserved F or W. A D gene is named only where the DNA matches it firmly. Rows may omit the clone size; those that give it use once, few, many or a size class.

V gene	J gene	clone size	D gene	CDR3 DNA	CDR3 protein
TRBV18	TRBJ1-6	-	-	TGTGCCAGCTCACTCCCGGGCGCCCCGAATTCACCCCTCCACTTT	CASSLPGAPNSPLHF
TRBV20-1	TRBJ2-1	many	-	TGCAGTGCTAGAGCACAGCCTGACAATGAGCAGTTCTTC	CSARAQPDNEQFF
TRBV19	TRBJ2-1	many	-	TGTGCCAGTAGTACGCTAGTGAATGAGCAGTTCTTC	CASSTLVNEQFF
TRBV5-1	TRBJ1-3	many	TRBD1	TGCGCCAGCAGCCCGGGGACAGAGATGAGCTCTGGAAACACCATATATTTT	CASSPGTEMSSGNTIYF
TRBV5-1	TRBJ2-1	-	-	TGCGCCAGCAGCAGCGCAGGGGCTGAGCAGTTCTTC	CASSSAGAEQFF
TRBV20-1	TRBJ1-1	-	-	TGCAGTGCTATTGTTTGGAACACTGAAGCTTTCTTT	CSAIVWNTEAFF
TRBV7-6	TRBJ2-7	few	TRBD2	TGTGCCAGCAGCTTAAATAGCGGGAGCTCCTACGAGCAGTACTTC	CASSLNSGSSYEQYF
TRBV18	TRBJ1-6	few	TRBD1	TGTGCCAGCTCACCATTGGGACAGACCTATAATTCACCCCTCCACTTT	CASSPLGQTYNSPLHF
TRBV7-7	TRBJ2-3	-	-	TGTGCCAGCAGCCCCTCCCCGGGGACAGATACGCAGTATTTT	CASSPSPGTDTQYF
TRBV28	TRBJ2-1	-	TRBD2	TGTGCCAGCAACGTAGCGGGAGTAGGGTACAATGAGCAGTTCTTC	CASNVAGVGYNEQFF
TRBV24-1	TRBJ2-7	few	-	TGTGCCACCAGTGATTTTGTGGGCAGGGTCGGCGAGCAGTACTTC	CATSDFVGRVGEQYF
TRBV6-5	TRBJ2-1	-	-	TGTGCCAGCAGTCCTACTTTCCATGAGCAGTTCTTC	CASSPTFHEQFF